This TCR beta chain was found in a study of blood T cell repertoires in COVID-19. For the study at large: Italy, Spain and the United States were the sources of the convalescent and acute COVID-19 samples.

The junction had 4 bases not matched to a gene; V was cut back by 6 bases and J by 4 bases. This CDR3 region has 13 residues. The repertoire was sequenced with immunoSEQ multiplex PCR; TCRdb's copy has only in-frame clones and lacks some. The data contain 140,000 or so clones, around 84% of them singletons. The source material was peripheral blood. The sequence derives from a man aged 25-40 years with COVID-19, enrolled during active disease. This sequence joins TRBV12-3 or TRBV12-4 and TRBJ2-5; TRBD1 matches 8 bases. The CDR3 nucleotides are TGTGCCAGCAGACGGACAGGGTTAGAGACCCAGTACTTC. The encoded protein is CASRRTGLETQYF.